This T cell receptor (beta chain) was identified during a study of neurological immune-mediated disorders. This clonotype was counted ten times or more. Each CDR3 protein is one row after TCRdb ran MiXCR on the 5' RACE reads. The sample lists more than 75,000 distinct CDR3 sequences; approximately 3.5% were seen once. The origin of this receptor is a woman between 50 and 59 years old with multiple sclerosis. Sequencing was done on a sample of PBMCs.

CDR3 nucleotide sequence: TGTGCCAGCAGTGGAGGGGTTGAAGCTTTCTTT. Amino acid sequence: CASSGGVEAFF. V is TRBV25-1 and J is TRBJ1-1, with D maybe TRBD1 (5 bases). This CDR3 is built from 11 residues. V was clipped by 4 bases and J by 7 bases, with 7 bases between them. Germline V CDR1 and CDR2: MGHDK, SYGVNS.